This entry features one T cell receptor beta chain sequence. The record originates from a study of blood T cell repertoires in COVID-19. Study at large: The study drew acute and convalescent COVID-19 samples from the United States, Italy and Spain. In each case, the material was cDNA or gDNA derived from T cells, B-cell-depleted T cells, or PBMCs.

Study processing details: Reference gene primer amplification yielded estimated nucleated cell counts. Profiled with immunoSEQ multiplex PCR; TCRdb holds only in-frame clones, not every one. The DNA gave D and trimming, while V, J and clone size come from that table. Here the sample spans some 83,000 clones, over 70% being singletons. Trimming removed 5 bases at V and 4 bases at J, with 20 bases between. CDR1 is LNHDA, CDR2 SQIVND, per germline (reference sequence). The CDR3 spans 16 residues. The sample was peripheral blood. The receptor comes from a man between 45 and 60 years old with acute or convalescent COVID-19. This chain connects TRBV19 to TRBJ1-2; possibly TRBD1 for D (5 bases). CDR3 coding DNA: TGTGCCAGTAGTCTAAGCGGGGCCCCAGGAATCTATGGCTACACCTTC. Encoded protein: CASSLSGAPGIYGYTF.